This T cell receptor (beta chain) was sequenced during a study of control samples from healthy donors and cancer patients. Method: immunoSEQ multiplex PCR; TCRdb's copy keeps in-frame clones and lacks some. The sample holds about 410,000 clones, 90% seen once. J lost 2 bases, V lost 5 bases, and 3 bases had no gene match. Germline loops: CDR1 MDHEN, CDR2 SYDVKM. The CDR3 has 14 amino acids. The chain joins TRBV28 to TRBJ2-3; 8 bases fit TRBD1. The sequence derives from a man aged 40-49 years with head and neck cancer. The sequenced sample was PBMCs. The CDR3 spells CASSGRGLTDTQYF. In DNA form, the CDR3 reads TGTGCCAGCAGTGGCAGGGGGCTCACAGATACGCAGTATTTT.